The entry below describes one T cell receptor beta chain. The CDR3 consists of 14 residues. Deletions cut 1 base from V and 2 bases from J, with 7 bases between. Germline V gene sequence: CDR1 LNHDA, CDR2 SQIVND (reference sequence). These data originate in a study of blood T cell repertoires in COVID-19. Sequencing was performed with immunoSEQ multiplex PCR; in TCRdb, only in-frame clones are kept and a portion is missing. Here the sample spans approximately 140,000 clones, approximately 85% being singletons. Source material: peripheral blood. The chain recombines TRBV19 with TRBJ2-3; tentative D call: TRBD1 (6 bases). The source of this sequence is a woman aged 60-75 years with COVID-19, enrolled during active disease. The CDR3 sequence is CASSIGTDTDTQYF. The CDR3 DNA sequence: TGTGCCAGTAGTATAGGGACAGACACAGATACGCAGTATTTT.